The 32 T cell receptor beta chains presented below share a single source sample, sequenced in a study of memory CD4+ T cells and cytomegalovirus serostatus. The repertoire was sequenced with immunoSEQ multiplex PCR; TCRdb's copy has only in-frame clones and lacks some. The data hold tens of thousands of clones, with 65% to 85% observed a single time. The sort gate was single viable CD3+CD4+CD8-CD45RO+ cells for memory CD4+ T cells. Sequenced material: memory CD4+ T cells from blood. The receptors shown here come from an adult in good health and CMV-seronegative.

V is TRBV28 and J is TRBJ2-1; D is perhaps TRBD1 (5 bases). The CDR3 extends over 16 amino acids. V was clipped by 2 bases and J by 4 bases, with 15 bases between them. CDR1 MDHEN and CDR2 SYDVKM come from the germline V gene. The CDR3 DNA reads TGTGCCAGCAGTTTAGGGGCCGTGACGACTTACAATGAGCAGTTCTTC. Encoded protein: CASSLGAVTTYNEQFF.

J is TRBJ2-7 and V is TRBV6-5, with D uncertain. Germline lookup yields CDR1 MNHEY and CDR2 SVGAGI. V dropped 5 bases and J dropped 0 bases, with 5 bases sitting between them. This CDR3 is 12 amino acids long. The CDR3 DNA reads TGTGCCAGCAGTGCCCCCTCCTACGAGCAGTACTTC. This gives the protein CASSAPSYEQYF.

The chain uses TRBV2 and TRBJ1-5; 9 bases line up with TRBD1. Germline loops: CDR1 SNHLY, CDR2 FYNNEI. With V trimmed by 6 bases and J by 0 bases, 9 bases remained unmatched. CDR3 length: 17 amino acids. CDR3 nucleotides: TGTGCCAGCAGCGTCACAGGGGGCTCAGGTAGCAATCAGCCCCAGCATTTT. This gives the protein CASSVTGGSGSNQPQHF.

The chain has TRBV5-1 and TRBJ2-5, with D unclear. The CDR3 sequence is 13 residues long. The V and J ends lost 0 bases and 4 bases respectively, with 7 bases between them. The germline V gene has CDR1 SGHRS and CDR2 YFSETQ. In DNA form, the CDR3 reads TGCGCCAGCAGCTTGGGGGTATTAGAGACCCAGTACTTC. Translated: CASSLGVLETQYF. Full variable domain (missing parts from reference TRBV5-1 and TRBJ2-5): KAGVTQTPRYLIKTRGQQVTLSCSPISGHRSVSWYQQTPGQGLQFLFEYFSETQRNKGNFPGRFSGRQFSNSRSEMNVSTLELGDSALYLCASSLGVLETQYFGPGTRLLVL.

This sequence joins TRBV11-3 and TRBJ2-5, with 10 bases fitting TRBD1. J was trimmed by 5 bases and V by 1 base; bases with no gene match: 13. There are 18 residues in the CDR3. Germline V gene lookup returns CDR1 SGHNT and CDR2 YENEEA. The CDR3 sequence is CASSLGAPGQGTAETQYF. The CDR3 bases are TGTGCCAGCAGCTTAGGGGCCCCGGGACAGGGGACGGCGGAGACCCAGTACTTC.

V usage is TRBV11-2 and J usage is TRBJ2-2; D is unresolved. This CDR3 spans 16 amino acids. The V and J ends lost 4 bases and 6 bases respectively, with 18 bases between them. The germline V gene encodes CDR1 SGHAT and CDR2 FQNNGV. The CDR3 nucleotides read TGTGCCAGCAGCTGGATCCCTGCCGGGTCCCCCGGGGAGCTGTTTTTT. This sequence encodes CASSWIPAGSPGELFF.

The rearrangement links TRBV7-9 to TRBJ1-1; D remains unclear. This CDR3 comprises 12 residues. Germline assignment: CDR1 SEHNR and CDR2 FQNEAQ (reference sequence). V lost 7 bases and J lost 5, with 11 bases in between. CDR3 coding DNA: TGTGCCAGCAACATTCCCCTGACTGAAGCTTTCTTT. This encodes CASNIPLTEAFF.

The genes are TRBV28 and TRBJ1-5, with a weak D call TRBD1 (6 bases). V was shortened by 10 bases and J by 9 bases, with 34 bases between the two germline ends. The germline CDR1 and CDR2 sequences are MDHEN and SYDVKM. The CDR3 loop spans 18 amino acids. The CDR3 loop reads CATTSLRGARTDPGPQHF. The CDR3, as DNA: TGTGCCACCACAAGTTTACGGGGGGCAAGGACAGACCCTGGGCCCCAGCATTTT.

The CDR3 bases are TGTGCCAGAAGCTTGGAAGGCCCTAGCACAGATACGCAGTATTTT. Encoded protein: CARSLEGPSTDTQYF. The V gene is TRBV5-3, the J gene TRBJ2-3; D is uncertain. TRBV5-3 is an ORF; its function is uncertain. The CDR3 is 15 amino acids. V was clipped by 0 bases and J by 0 bases, with 8 bases between them.

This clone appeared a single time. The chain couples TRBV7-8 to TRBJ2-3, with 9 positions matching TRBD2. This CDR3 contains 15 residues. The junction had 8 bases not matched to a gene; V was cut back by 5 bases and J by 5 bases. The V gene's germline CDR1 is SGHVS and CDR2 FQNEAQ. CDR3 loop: CASSPRRAGGDTQYF. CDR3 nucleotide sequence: TGTGCCAGCAGCCCACGTCGAGCGGGGGGAGATACGCAGTATTTT.

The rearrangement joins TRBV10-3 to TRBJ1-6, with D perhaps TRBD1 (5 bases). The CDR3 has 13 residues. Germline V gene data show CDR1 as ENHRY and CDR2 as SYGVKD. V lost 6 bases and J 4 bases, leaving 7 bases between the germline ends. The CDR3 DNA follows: TGTGCCATCAGCAGGGATTATAATTCACCCCTCCACTTT. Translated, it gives CAISRDYNSPLHF.

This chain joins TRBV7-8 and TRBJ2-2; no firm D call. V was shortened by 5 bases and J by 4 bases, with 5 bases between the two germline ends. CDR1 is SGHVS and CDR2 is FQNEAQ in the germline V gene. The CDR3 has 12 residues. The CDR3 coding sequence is TGTGCCAGCAGCCCACGCACCGGGGAGCTGTTTTTT. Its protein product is CASSPRTGELFF.

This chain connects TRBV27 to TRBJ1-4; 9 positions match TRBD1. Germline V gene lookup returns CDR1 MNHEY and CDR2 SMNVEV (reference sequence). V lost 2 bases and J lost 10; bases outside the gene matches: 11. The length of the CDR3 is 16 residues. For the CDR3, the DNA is TGTGCCAGCAGTTTAACAGGGACAGGGTCTAGTGGAAAACTGTTTTTT. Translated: CASSLTGTGSSGKLFF.

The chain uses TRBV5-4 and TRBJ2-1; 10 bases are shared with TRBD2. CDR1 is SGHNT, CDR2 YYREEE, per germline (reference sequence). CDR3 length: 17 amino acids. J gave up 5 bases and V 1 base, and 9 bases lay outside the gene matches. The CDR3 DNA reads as TGTGCCAGCAGCTTGTCCTCACTAGCGGGGTGGGACAATGAGCAGTTCTTC. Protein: CASSLSSLAGWDNEQFF.

The CDR3 DNA reads as TGTGCCAGCAGCTTGGTCCGCGACAGGGGCCCCGGGGAGCTGTTTTTT. It codes for CASSLVRDRGPGELFF. The chain couples TRBV5-6 to TRBJ2-2; 8 nucleotides line up with TRBD1. The CDR3 is 16 residues long. The J segment lost 6 bases and the V segment lost 0 bases, leaving 7 bases of the junction unmatched. The V gene's germline CDR1 is SGHDT and CDR2 YYEEEE.

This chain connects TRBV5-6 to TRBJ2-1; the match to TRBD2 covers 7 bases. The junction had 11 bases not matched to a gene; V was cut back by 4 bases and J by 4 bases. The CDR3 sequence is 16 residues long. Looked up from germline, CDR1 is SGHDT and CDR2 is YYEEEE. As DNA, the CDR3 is TGTGCCAGCAGCCCGCCTAGGGCGGGGGTTTACAATGAGCAGTTCTTC. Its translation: CASSPPRAGVYNEQFF.

The CDR3 spells CASSQGVANTGELFF. CDR3 DNA sequence: TGTGCCAGCTCACAGGGGGTAGCGAACACCGGGGAGCTGTTTTTT. V usage is TRBV18 and J usage is TRBJ2-2, with D perhaps matching TRBD1 (6 bases). CDR1 is KGHSH, CDR2 LQKENI, per germline. V gave up 4 bases and J gave up 0 bases, with 9 bases separating them. The CDR3 consists of 15 residues. Together with reference TRBV18 and TRBJ2-2, the CDR3 gives the full variable domain: NAGVMQNPRHLVRRRGQEARLRCSPMKGHSHVYWYRQLPEEGLKFMVYLQKENIIDESGMPKERFSAEFPKEGPSILRIQQVVRGDSAAYFCASSQGVANTGELFFGEGSRLTVL.

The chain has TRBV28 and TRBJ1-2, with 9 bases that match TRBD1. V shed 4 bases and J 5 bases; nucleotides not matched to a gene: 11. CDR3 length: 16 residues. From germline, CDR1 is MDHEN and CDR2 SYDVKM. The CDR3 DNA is TGTGCCAGCAGTTCCACCTACCGGGACAGGGTATATGGCTACACCTTC. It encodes CASSSTYRDRVYGYTF.

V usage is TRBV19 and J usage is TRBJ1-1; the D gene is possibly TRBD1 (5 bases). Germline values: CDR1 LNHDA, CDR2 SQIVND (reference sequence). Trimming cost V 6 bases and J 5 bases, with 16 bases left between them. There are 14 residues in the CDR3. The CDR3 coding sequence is TGTGCCAGTAGCTTGGTTTGGGAGGGGACTGAAGCTTTCTTT. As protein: CASSLVWEGTEAFF.

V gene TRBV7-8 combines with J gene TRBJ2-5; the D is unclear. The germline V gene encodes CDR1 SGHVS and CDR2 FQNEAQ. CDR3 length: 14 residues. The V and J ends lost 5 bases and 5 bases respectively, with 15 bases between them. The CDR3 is CASSIYSNPETQYF. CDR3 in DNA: TGTGCCAGCAGCATATATAGTAATCCGGAGACCCAGTACTTC.

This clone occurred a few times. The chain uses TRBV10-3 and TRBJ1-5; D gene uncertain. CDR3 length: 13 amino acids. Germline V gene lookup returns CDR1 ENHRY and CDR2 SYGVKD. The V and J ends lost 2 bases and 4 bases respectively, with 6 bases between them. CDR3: CAISENTNQPQHF. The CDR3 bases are TGTGCCATCAGTGAGAACACGAATCAGCCCCAGCATTTT.

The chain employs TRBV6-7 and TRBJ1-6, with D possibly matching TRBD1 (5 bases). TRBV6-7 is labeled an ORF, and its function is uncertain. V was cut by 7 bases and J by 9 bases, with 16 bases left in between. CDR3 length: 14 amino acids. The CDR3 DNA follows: TGTGCCAGCATTGGCGGGGCGGGGAGTTCACCCCTCCACTTT. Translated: CASIGGAGSSPLHF.

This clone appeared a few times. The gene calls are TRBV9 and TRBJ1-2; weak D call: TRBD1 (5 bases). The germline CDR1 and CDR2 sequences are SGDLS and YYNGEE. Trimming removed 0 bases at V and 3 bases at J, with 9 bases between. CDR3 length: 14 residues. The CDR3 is CASSVVGTDYGYTF. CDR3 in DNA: TGTGCCAGCAGCGTAGTGGGGACCGACTATGGCTACACCTTC.

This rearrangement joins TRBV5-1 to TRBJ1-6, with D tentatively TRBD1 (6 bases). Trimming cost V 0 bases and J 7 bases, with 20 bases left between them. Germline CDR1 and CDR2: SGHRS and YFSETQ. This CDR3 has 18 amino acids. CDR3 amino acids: CASSLAGTRRVTNSPLHF. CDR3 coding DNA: TGCGCCAGCAGCTTGGCGGGGACACGCAGAGTCACCAATTCACCCCTCCACTTT.

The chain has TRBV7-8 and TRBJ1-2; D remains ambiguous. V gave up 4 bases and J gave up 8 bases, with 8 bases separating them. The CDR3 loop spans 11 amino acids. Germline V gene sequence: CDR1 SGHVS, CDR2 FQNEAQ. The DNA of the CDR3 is TGTGCCAGCAGCTCGGGAGGGGGCTACACCTTC. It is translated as CASSSGGGYTF.

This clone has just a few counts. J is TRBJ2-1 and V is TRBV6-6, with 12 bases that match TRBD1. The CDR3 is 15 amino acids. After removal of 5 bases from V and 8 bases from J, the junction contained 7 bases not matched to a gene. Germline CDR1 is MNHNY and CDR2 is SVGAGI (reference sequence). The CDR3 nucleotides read TGTGCCAGCAGTCGACCGGGACAGGGGGCTTATGAGCAGTTCTTC. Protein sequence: CASSRPGQGAYEQFF.

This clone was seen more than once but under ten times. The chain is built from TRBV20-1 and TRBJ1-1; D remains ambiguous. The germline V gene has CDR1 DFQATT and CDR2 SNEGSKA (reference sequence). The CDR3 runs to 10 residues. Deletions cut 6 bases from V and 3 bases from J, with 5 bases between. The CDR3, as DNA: TGCAGTGCCGTTCACACTGAAGCTTTCTTT. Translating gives CSAVHTEAFF.

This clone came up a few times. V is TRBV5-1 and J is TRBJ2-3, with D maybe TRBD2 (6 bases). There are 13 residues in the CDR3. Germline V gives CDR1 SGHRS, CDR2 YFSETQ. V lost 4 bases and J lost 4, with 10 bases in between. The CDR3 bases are TGCGCCAGCAGCGACGCGGGGCCAGATACGCAGTATTTT. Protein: CASSDAGPDTQYF.

As DNA, the CDR3 is TGTGCCAGCAGCGACACCGGGAGACGAACTGAAGCTTTCTTT. Amino acid sequence: CASSDTGRRTEAFF. V gene TRBV27 combines with J gene TRBJ1-1; D not resolved. The CDR3 loop spans 14 amino acids. Trimming took off 6 bases at V and 5 bases at J, with 16 bases between the two ends. Per germline, CDR1 MNHEY and CDR2 SMNVEV (reference sequence).

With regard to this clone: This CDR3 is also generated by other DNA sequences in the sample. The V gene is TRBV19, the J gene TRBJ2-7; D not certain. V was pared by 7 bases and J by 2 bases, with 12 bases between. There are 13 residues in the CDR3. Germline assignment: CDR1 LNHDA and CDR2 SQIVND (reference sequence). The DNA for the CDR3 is TGTGCCAGTAACCCGGACGGTACCTACGAGCAGTACTTC. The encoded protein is CASNPDGTYEQYF.

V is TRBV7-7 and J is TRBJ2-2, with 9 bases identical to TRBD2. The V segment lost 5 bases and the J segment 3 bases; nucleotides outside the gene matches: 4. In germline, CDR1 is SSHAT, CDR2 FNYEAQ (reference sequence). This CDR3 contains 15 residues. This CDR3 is CASSLIAGDTGELFF. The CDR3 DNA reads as TGTGCCAGCAGCCTCATAGCGGGGGACACCGGGGAGCTGTTTTTT.

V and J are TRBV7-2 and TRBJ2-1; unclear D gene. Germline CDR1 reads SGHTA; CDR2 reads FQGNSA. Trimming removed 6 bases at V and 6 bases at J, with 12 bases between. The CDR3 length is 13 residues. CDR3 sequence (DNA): TGTGCCAGCAGTCCCGGGCAGGCCAATGAGCAGTTCTTC. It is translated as CASSPGQANEQFF.